The table lists the clone carrying this TCR beta chain with many counts. Its antigen is as yet unknown. This entry comes from a study of regulatory T cells in long-lasting Graves disease. Library construction for TCR beta used iRepertoire HTBI primers and Arm-PCR of CDR3 regions. From the multiplex PCR reads, TCRdb called clonotypes with MiXCR, one entry per CDR3 protein. The table records over 650,000 distinct CDR3 sequences, 25% to 30% of them present only once. The time point here: persistent/refractory GD, antithyroid drugs over 5 years with positive TRAb. Extracted RNA from PBMCs served as the source of the TCR library. Findings and caveats of the study: Those with persistent disease had in common more public clonotypes (more than 2,500) than new patients (approximately 890). Persistent Graves' patients showed reduced TCR diversity versus newly diagnosed patients.

Trimming stripped 6 bases from V and 3 bases from J, with 11 bases between. The CDR3 has 13 amino acids. This receptor was obtained from a female donor with Graves disease. The sample here was peripheral blood mononuclear cells (PBMCs), taken when the disease was refractory, from a patient treated with antithyroid drugs. The chain couples TRBV12-3 or TRBV12-4 to TRBJ1-1, with no clear D. The CDR3 DNA reads TGTGCCAGCAGCCGGACGGAATACACTGAAGCTTTCTTT. Protein product: CASSRTEYTEAFF.